This T cell receptor (beta chain) appears in the sequencing data of a study of T cells in Graves' hyperthyroidism and ophthalmopathy. TCR beta CDR3 region amplification was performed from RNA transcripts. TCR CDR3 regions were first amplified by RT-PCR with HTBI primers. TCRdb passed the multiplex PCR reads through MiXCR, listing each CDR3 protein once. The sample lists 300,000 to 400,000 distinct CDR3 sequences, roughly 15% occurring once. This clonotype has at least ten counts. This clonotype was obtained from a woman in her twenties or thirties with Graves' ophthalmopathy. Sequencing used blood.

As DNA, the CDR3 is TGTGCCAGCAGTCCCCCTCAGGGTATCTCTGGGGCCAACGTCCTGACTTTC. Protein sequence: CASSPPQGISGANVLTF. This chain links TRBV12-3 or TRBV12-4 with TRBJ2-6; tentative D call: TRBD1 (5 bases). The germline V and J ends were trimmed by 5 bases and 0 bases, with 14 bases remaining between them. The length of the CDR3 is 17 residues.